The clone carrying this T cell receptor beta chain was seen a few times. This record comes from a study of T-cell memory formation after mild COVID-19. From the 5' RACE reads, TCRdb called clonotypes with MiXCR, one entry per CDR3 protein. This table has about 250,000 distinct CDR3 sequences, about 16% appearing once. Sequencing was carried out using PBMCs or a T cell subset sorted from them (not recorded which). The receptor was derived from an adult woman who had mild COVID-19 (a few samples of this study predate the infection). Cell type and time point are not known.

As DNA, the CDR3 is TGCGCCAGCAGCTTGGAGGGGGACCTGGGCAAAAACATTCAGTACTTC. Protein sequence: CASSLEGDLGKNIQYF. This chain connects TRBV5-1 to TRBJ2-4, with a possible D match to TRBD1 (6 bases). Looked up from germline, CDR1 is SGHRS and CDR2 is YFSETQ. The CDR3 sequence is 16 residues long. The germline V and J ends were trimmed by 0 bases and 3 bases, with 13 bases remaining between them.